The 20 T cell receptor beta chains below come from one sample, sequenced in a study of shared clonotypes between healthy human individuals. Assay: immunoSEQ multiplex PCR; the TCRdb copy retains only in-frame clones and omits some. The sample has around 2,000,000 clones; 85% to 95% are singletons. The sequencing sample was made of naive CD4+ T cells sorted from blood. Subset meaning: CD45RA+ positively selected. Receptor source: a man aged 18 to 30 in good health.

V and J are TRBV30 and TRBJ1-5; weak D call: TRBD1 (5 bases). The CDR3 has 13 residues. Trimming left V 4 bases short and J 5 bases short, with 12 bases between. Germline V gene sequence: CDR1 GTSNPN, CDR2 SVGIG (reference sequence). This CDR3 reads CAWTPQGDQPQHF. CDR3 sequence (DNA): TGTGCCTGGACACCTCAAGGGGATCAGCCCCAGCATTTT. Supplemented by reference TRBV30 and TRBJ1-5, the full variable domain reads SQTIHQWPATLVQPVGSPLSLECTVEGTSNPNLYWYRQAAGRGLQLLFYSVGIGQISSEVPQNLSASRPQDRQFILSSKKLLLSDSGFYLCAWTPQGDQPQHFGDGTRLSIL.

J is TRBJ1-2 and V is TRBV25-1; D is undetermined. V was clipped by 3 bases and J by 7 bases, with 6 bases between them. Germline lookup yields CDR1 MGHDK and CDR2 SYGVNS. The CDR3 length is 11 residues. The DNA for the CDR3 is TGTGCCAGCAGTGACTTCGGTGGCTACACCTTC. Translated, it gives CASSDFGGYTF.

This clone was seen just once. This chain connects TRBV19 to TRBJ2-7; 8 nucleotides line up with TRBD1. CDR1 is LNHDA, CDR2 SQIVND, per germline (reference sequence). V gave up 4 bases and J gave up 9 bases; unmatched junction bases: 17. The CDR3 is 16 residues long. The CDR3 reads CASSRSSGTGTDVQYF. CDR3 nucleotide sequence: TGTGCCAGTAGTAGGTCTTCTGGGACAGGAACAGATGTGCAGTACTTC. Based on the CDR3 plus reference TRBV19 and TRBJ2-7, the full variable domain is DGGITQSPKYLFRKEGQNVTLSCEQNLNHDAMYWYRQDPGQGLRLIYYSQIVNDFQKGDIAEGYSVSREKKESFPLTVTSAQKNPTAFYLCASSRSSGTGTDVQYFGPGTRLTVT.

V and J are TRBV7-9 and TRBJ1-1; a possible D gene is TRBD1 (5 bases). The CDR3 spans 15 residues. Germline loops: CDR1 SEHNR, CDR2 FQNEAQ (reference sequence). V lost 7 bases and J 1 base, leaving 16 bases between the germline ends. CDR3 coding DNA: TGTGCCAGCATCTTTACGCTCGGGGGGAACACTGAAGCTTTCTTT. Translated, it gives CASIFTLGGNTEAFF. The full variable domain, with the rest looked up from reference TRBV7-9 and TRBJ1-1, is DTGVSQNPRHKITKRGQNVTFRCDPISEHNRLYWYRQTLGQGPEFLTYFQNEAQLEKSRLLSDRFSAERPKGSFSTLEIQRTEQGDSAMYLCASIFTLGGNTEAFFGQGTRLTVV.

The CDR3 region is CASTYNTGELFF. CDR3 DNA: TGTGCCAGCACGTATAACACCGGGGAGCTGTTTTTT. The genes are TRBV2 and TRBJ2-2; D not certain. The CDR3 has 12 amino acids. V was trimmed by 7 bases and J by 2 bases, leaving 5 bases between them. Germline V CDR1 and CDR2: SNHLY, FYNNEI.

This clone was detected once. This chain uses TRBV5-1 with TRBJ1-2, with TRBD1 as a possible D gene (6 bases). The CDR3 is made up of 15 amino acids. V was trimmed by 0 bases and J by 2 bases, leaving 11 bases between them. Germline V gene lookup returns CDR1 SGHRS and CDR2 YFSETQ. The CDR3 reads CASSLEFGQNYGYTF. The CDR3 DNA sequence: TGCGCCAGCAGCTTGGAATTTGGACAGAACTATGGCTACACCTTC.

The chain recombines TRBV28 with TRBJ1-2, with D hard to call. Trimming took 3 bases from V and 4 from J, leaving 9 bases between them. Germline V gives CDR1 MDHEN, CDR2 SYDVKM. The CDR3 is 13 amino acids. The CDR3 loop is CASSFGRSYGYTF. The CDR3 DNA is TGTGCCAGCAGTTTTGGCCGGTCCTATGGCTACACCTTC.

For this clone: Other DNA sequences from this sample encode an identical CDR3 as well. The chain carries TRBV6-6 and TRBJ2-7; no clear D gene. Germline V gene data show CDR1 as MNHNY and CDR2 as SVGAGI (reference sequence). V dropped 0 bases and J dropped 2 bases, with 5 bases sitting between them. The CDR3 extends over 13 amino acids. The CDR3 reads CASSYSRAYEQYF. The CDR3 DNA sequence: TGTGCCAGCAGTTACTCCCGGGCCTACGAGCAGTACTTC.

The rearrangement links TRBV9 to TRBJ2-2; tentatively, D is TRBD1 (6 bases). This CDR3 has 20 residues. Germline V CDR1 and CDR2: SGDLS, YYNGEE. The V end was cut by 4 bases, the J end by 2 bases, with 27 bases between. The CDR3 is CASSHRFLSVAGDNTGELFF. CDR3 DNA sequence: TGTGCCAGCAGCCACCGTTTCTTATCGGTGGCAGGGGACAACACCGGGGAGCTGTTTTTT.

V is TRBV5-1 and J is TRBJ1-6, with D tentatively TRBD1 (5 bases). There are 15 residues in the CDR3. Germline V gene lookup returns CDR1 SGHRS and CDR2 YFSETQ. Trimming took 3 bases from V and 4 from J, leaving 11 bases between them. CDR3: CASSYIDRYNSPLHF. CDR3 DNA: TGCGCCAGCAGCTACATCGACAGATATAATTCACCCCTCCACTTT.

The genes are TRBV10-3 and TRBJ1-3, with 10 bases identical to TRBD1. The germline V gene has CDR1 ENHRY and CDR2 SYGVKD. The J segment lost 4 bases and the V segment lost 5 bases, leaving 5 bases of the junction unmatched. CDR3 length: 15 amino acids. The CDR3 DNA reads as TGTGCCATCAGTTCGACAGGGGGCTTCGGAAACACCATATATTTT. It translates to CAISSTGGFGNTIYF.

This chain uses TRBV5-1 with TRBJ2-1; 9 bases are a match to TRBD2. J was trimmed by 0 bases and V by 3 bases; bases with no gene match: 7. The CDR3 loop spans 17 amino acids. CDR1 is SGHRS and CDR2 is YFSETQ in the germline V gene. The CDR3 nucleotides are TGCGCCAGCAGCTCGTACCTAGCGGGGTACTCCTACAATGAGCAGTTCTTC. Its translation is CASSSYLAGYSYNEQFF.

The chain links TRBV6-1 to TRBJ2-7; TRBD1 matches 9 bases. With 5 bases clipped from V and 2 bases from J, the junction kept 7 bases outside the gene matches. CDR3 size: 15 residues. Germline lookup yields CDR1 MNHNS and CDR2 SASEGT. CDR3 protein: CASSSSTGGPYEQYF. The CDR3 coding sequence is TGTGCCAGCAGTTCATCGACAGGGGGTCCCTACGAGCAGTACTTC.

The chain links TRBV2 to TRBJ2-2; possibly TRBD2 for D (5 bases). Germline lookup yields CDR1 SNHLY and CDR2 FYNNEI. CDR3 length equals 13 residues. The V gene lost 8 bases and the J gene lost 6 bases, with 13 bases spanning the gap. In DNA, the CDR3 is TGTGCCAGCCTGACGAGGGAGCCCGGGGAGCTGTTTTTT. Protein product: CASLTREPGELFF. The complete variable domain, with remaining parts taken from reference TRBV2 and TRBJ2-2, reads EPEVTQTPSHQVTQMGQEVILRCVPISNHLYFYWYRQILGQKVEFLVSFYNNEISEKSEIFDDQFSVERPDGSNFTLKIRSTKLEDSAMYFCASLTREPGELFFGEGSRLTVL.

The genes are TRBV9 and TRBJ2-3, with 9 bases identical to TRBD2. This CDR3 contains 22 residues. Germline V lookup: CDR1 SGDLS, CDR2 YYNGEE. After removal of 3 bases from V and 4 bases from J, the junction contained 27 bases not matched to a gene. The CDR3 DNA sequence: TGTGCCAGCAGCGAGGCCCTCTTTAGGGCGGGGGGGACAAAAGGAGGCGCAGATACGCAGTATTTT. This sequence encodes CASSEALFRAGGTKGGADTQYF.

A remark on this clone: The identical CDR3 is also encoded by other nucleotide sequences in the sample. The chain has TRBV5-1 and TRBJ2-1; TRBD1 matches at 10 bases. In germline, CDR1 is SGHRS, CDR2 YFSETQ. Trimming took 4 bases from V and 4 from J; bases not matched to a gene: 5. The CDR3 is 15 amino acids. CDR3 protein: CASSHGDRGYNEQFF. The CDR3 nucleotides read TGCGCCAGCAGCCATGGGGACAGGGGTTACAATGAGCAGTTCTTC. The full variable domain, in which reference TRBV5-1 and TRBJ2-1 provide the parts outside the CDR3, is KAGVTQTPRYLIKTRGQQVTLSCSPISGHRSVSWYQQTPGQGLQFLFEYFSETQRNKGNFPGRFSGRQFSNSRSEMNVSTLELGDSALYLCASSHGDRGYNEQFFGPGTRLTVL.

The rearrangement joins TRBV11-2 to TRBJ2-5; possibly TRBD1 for D (7 bases). Germline lookup yields CDR1 SGHAT and CDR2 FQNNGV. There are 14 residues in the CDR3. V gave up 4 bases and J gave up 2 bases, with 11 bases separating them. The CDR3, as DNA: TGTGCCAGCAGCTCCCAGGGGGGACAAGAGACCCAGTACTTC. It translates to CASSSQGGQETQYF.

This chain connects TRBV18 to TRBJ1-1; D is uncertain. V lost 3 bases, J lost 6 bases, and 14 bases lay in between. CDR1 and CDR2 from the germline V gene are KGHSH and LQKENI. The CDR3 loop spans 14 amino acids. CDR3 nucleotide sequence: TGTGCCAGCTCACCCCTTTCGTTGATGGCTGAAGCTTTCTTT. Amino acid sequence: CASSPLSLMAEAFF.

The chain is built from TRBV6-1 and TRBJ1-2; D is unresolved. V lost 5 bases, J lost 4 bases, and 11 bases lay in between. CDR3 size: 13 residues. CDR1 is MNHNS, CDR2 SASEGT, per germline. The CDR3 DNA follows: TGTGCCAGCAGTCCCGACGGAGCCTATGGCTACACCTTC. Residues: CASSPDGAYGYTF.

The V call is TRBV5-4, the J call TRBJ2-1; possibly TRBD2 for D (5 bases). CDR1 and CDR2 from the germline V gene are SGHNT and YYREEE (reference sequence). The length of the CDR3 is 13 residues. Deletions cut 4 bases from V and 9 bases from J, with 14 bases between. In DNA form, the CDR3 reads TGTGCCAGCAGCCTCAGAGGGTTGGGTGAGCAGTTCTTC. Amino acid sequence: CASSLRGLGEQFF.